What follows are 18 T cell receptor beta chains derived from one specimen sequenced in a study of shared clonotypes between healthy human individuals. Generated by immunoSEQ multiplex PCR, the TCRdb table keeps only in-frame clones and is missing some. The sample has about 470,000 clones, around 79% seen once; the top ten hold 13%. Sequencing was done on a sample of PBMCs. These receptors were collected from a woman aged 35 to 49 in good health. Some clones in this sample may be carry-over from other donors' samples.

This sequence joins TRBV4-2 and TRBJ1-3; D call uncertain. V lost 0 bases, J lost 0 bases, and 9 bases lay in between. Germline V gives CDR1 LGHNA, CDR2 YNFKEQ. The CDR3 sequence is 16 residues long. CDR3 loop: CASSQDNTDSGNTIYF. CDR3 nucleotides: TGTGCCAGCAGCCAAGATAATACGGACTCTGGAAACACCATATATTTT.

CDR3 sequence reads: CASSIGDRGNYGYTF. CDR3 coding DNA: TGTGCCAGTAGTATTGGGGACAGAGGAAACTATGGCTACACCTTC. The chain uses TRBV19 and TRBJ1-2; 7 bases match TRBD1. The CDR3 sequence is 15 residues long. Germline CDR1 and CDR2: LNHDA and SQIVND (reference sequence). J lost 2 bases, V lost 3 bases, and 6 bases had no gene match.

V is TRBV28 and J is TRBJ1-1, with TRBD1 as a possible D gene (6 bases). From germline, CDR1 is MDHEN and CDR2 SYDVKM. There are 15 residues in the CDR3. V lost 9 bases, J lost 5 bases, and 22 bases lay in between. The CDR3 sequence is CASTGSIVSGTEAFF. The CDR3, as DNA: TGTGCCAGTACAGGGTCTATTGTCTCGGGGACTGAAGCTTTCTTT.

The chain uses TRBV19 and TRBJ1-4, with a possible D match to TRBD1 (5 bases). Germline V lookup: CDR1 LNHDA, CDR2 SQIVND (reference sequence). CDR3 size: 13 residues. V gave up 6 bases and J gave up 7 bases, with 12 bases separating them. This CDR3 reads CASSPGPLEKLFF. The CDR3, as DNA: TGTGCCAGTAGCCCGGGACCTCTTGAAAAACTGTTTTTT.

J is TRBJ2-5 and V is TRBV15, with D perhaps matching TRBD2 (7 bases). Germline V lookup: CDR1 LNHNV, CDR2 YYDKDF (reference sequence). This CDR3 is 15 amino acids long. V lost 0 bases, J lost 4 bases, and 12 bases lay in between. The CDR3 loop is CATSRDGAGAETQYF. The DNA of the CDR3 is TGTGCCACCAGCAGAGATGGGGCGGGGGCAGAGACCCAGTACTTC.

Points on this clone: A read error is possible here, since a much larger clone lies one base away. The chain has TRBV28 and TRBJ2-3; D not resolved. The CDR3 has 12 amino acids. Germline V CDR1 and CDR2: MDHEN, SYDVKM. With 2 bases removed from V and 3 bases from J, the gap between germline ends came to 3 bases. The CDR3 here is CASSLGTDTQYF. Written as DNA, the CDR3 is TGTGCCAGCAGTTTAGGGACAGATACGCAGTATTTT.

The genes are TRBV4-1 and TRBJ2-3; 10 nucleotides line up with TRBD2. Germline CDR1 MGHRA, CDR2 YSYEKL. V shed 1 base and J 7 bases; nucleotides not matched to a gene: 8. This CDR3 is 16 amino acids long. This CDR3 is CASSQVSSGSINTQYF. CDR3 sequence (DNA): TGCGCCAGCAGCCAAGTGTCTAGCGGGAGTATAAATACGCAGTATTTT.

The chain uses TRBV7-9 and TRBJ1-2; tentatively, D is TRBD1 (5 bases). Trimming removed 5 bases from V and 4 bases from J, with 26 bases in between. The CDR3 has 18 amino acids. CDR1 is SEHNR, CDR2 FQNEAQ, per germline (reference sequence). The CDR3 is CASSQGPHSGTRSYGYTF. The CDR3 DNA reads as TGTGCCAGCAGCCAAGGACCCCATAGTGGGACGCGCAGCTATGGCTACACCTTC.

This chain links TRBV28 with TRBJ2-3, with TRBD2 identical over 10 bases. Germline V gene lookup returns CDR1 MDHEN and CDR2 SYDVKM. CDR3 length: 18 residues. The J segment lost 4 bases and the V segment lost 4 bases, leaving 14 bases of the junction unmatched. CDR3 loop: CASSSHLRLAGGPDTQYF. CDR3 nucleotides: TGTGCCAGCAGTTCCCATCTAAGGTTAGCGGGAGGCCCAGATACGCAGTATTTT.

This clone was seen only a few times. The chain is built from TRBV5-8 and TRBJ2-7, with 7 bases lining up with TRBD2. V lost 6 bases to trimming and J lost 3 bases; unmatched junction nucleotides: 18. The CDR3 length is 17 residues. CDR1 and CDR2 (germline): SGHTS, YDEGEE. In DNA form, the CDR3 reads TGTGCCAGCACTCTTCCCCCCTTCCGGGGACTAATCTACGAGCAGTACTTC. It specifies CASTLPPFRGLIYEQYF. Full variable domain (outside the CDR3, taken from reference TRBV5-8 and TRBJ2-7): EAGVTQSPTHLIKTRGQQATLRCSPISGHTSVYWYQQALGLGLQFLLWYDEGEERNRGNFPPRFSGRQFPNYSSELNVNALELEDSALYLCASTLPPFRGLIYEQYFGPGTRLTVT.

For the CDR3, the DNA is TGCGCCAGCAGCGGTCTACTAGGCACCGGGGAGCTGTTTTTT. As protein: CASSGLLGTGELFF. The gene calls are TRBV4-3 and TRBJ2-2; maybe TRBD2 (5 bases). This CDR3 has 14 residues. V lost 5 bases and J lost 4, with 11 bases in between. CDR1 is LGHNA and CDR2 is YSLEER in the germline V gene.

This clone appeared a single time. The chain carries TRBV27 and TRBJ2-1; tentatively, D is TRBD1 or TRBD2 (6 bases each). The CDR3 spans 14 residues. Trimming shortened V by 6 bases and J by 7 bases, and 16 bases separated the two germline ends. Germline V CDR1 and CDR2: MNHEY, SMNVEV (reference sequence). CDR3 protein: CASSLEGGGNEQFF. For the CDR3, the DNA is TGTGCCAGCAGCCTTGAGGGGGGCGGGAATGAGCAGTTCTTC.

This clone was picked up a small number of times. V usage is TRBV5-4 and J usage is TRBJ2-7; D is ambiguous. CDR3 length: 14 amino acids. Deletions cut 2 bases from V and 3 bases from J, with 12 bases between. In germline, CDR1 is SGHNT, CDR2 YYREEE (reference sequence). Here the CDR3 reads CASSFVGMVYEQYF. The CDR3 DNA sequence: TGTGCCAGCAGCTTTGTCGGTATGGTCTACGAGCAGTACTTC.

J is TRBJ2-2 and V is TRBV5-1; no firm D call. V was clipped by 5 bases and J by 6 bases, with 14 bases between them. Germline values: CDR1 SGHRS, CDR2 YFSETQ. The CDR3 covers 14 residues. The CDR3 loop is CASRSAAGAGELFF. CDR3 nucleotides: TGCGCCAGCAGGTCCGCCGCAGGTGCCGGGGAGCTGTTTTTT.

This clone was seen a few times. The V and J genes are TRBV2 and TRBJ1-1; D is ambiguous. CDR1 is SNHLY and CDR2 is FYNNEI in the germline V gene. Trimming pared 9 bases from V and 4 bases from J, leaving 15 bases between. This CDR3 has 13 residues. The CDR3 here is CARGGLTGTEAFF. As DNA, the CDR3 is TGTGCCAGGGGAGGATTGACGGGCACTGAAGCTTTCTTT.

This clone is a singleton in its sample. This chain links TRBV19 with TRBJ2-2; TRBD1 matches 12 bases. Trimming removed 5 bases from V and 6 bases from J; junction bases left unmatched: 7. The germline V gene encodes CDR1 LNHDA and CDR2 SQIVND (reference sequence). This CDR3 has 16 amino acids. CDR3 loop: CASSGRGQGAAGELFF. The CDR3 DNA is TGTGCCAGTAGTGGACGGGGACAGGGGGCGGCCGGGGAGCTGTTTTTT. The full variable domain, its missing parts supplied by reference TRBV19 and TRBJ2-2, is DGGITQSPKYLFRKEGQNVTLSCEQNLNHDAMYWYRQDPGQGLRLIYYSQIVNDFQKGDIAEGYSVSREKKESFPLTVTSAQKNPTAFYLCASSGRGQGAAGELFFGEGSRLTVL.

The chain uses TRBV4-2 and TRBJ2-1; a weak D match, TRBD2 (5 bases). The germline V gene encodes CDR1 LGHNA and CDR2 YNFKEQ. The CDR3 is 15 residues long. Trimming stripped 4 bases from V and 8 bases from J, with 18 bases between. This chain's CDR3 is CASSLGLQEDYEQFF. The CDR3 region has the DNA TGTGCCAGCAGCCTCGGACTGCAGGAGGATTATGAGCAGTTCTTC.

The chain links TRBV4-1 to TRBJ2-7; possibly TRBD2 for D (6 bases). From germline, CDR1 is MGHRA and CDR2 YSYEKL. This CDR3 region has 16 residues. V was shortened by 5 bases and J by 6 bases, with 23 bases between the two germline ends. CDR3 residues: CASSAPGRGLRVEQYF. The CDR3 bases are TGCGCCAGCAGCGCTCCTGGGCGGGGCCTTAGGGTCGAGCAGTACTTC.